The entry below gives a single T cell receptor (beta chain) sequence along with its context. What it binds is unknown. This sample is drawn from a study of identical twins. Study-wide results and caveats: High-abundance cord blood beta clonotypes had fewer insertions; memory repertoires showed none.

After removal of 4 bases from V and 3 bases from J, the junction contained 13 bases not matched to a gene. This CDR3 has 18 amino acids. Germline CDR1 PRHDT, CDR2 FYEKMQ (reference sequence). Unique molecular identifiers were in the cDNA, with template-switch universal primer binding. TCRdb called the 5' RACE reads again in MiXCR, with one record for every CDR3 protein. The sample has fewer than 900,000 distinct CDR3 sequences; around 20% are singletons. The same data also went into a second study, on T cells expressing NK-cell markers. That source adds: It was sorted CD3+CD56+NKG2C+, CD3+CD56+NKG2C- and CD3+CD56-NKG2C+ T cells that supplied the TCR beta repertoires.

The clonotype originates from a woman aged 18-29 years in good health. Sequencing was performed on PBMCs. The J gene is TRBJ2-1, the V gene TRBV13, with 9 bases aligning to TRBD2. CDR3 in amino acids: CASSYPGLAKTFYNEQFF. The CDR3 DNA reads as TGTGCCAGCAGCTACCCGGGACTAGCAAAGACCTTCTACAATGAGCAGTTCTTC.